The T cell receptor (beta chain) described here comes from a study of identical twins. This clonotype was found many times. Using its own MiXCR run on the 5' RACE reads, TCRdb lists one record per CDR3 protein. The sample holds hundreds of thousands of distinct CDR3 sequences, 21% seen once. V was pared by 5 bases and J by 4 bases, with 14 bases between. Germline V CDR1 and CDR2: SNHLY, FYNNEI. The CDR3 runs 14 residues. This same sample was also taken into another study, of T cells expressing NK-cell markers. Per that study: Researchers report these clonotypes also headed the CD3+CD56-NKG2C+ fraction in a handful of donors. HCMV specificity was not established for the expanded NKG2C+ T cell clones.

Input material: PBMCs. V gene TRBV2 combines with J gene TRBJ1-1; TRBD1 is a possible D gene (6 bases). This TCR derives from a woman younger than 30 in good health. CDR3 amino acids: CASSQQGYSTEAFF. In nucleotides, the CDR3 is TGTGCCAGCAGTCAACAGGGATACAGCACTGAAGCTTTCTTT.